The present TCR beta chain was sequenced within a study of technical replicates of blood from several donors. Data came from immunoSEQ multiplex PCR; TCRdb stores just in-frame clones and leaves some out. Of approximately 69,000 clones in the sample, roughly 96% are singletons; the top ten hold approximately 0.21%. Trimming removed 7 bases from V and 6 bases from J, with 16 bases in between. Looked up from germline, CDR1 is MNHEY and CDR2 is SVGAGI. CDR3 length: 14 amino acids. This TCR came from a human donor in good health. The sample was T cells isolated from PBMCs. This chain connects TRBV6-5 to TRBJ1-5, with D hard to call. CDR3 nucleotide sequence: TGTGCCAGCAAGCCCTCGTCGGGTGGTCAGCCCCAGCATTTT. Encoded protein: CASKPSSGGQPQHF.